This TCR beta chain was documented in a study of shared clonotypes between healthy human individuals. Study-wide background: CD4 naive and memory got three plates each, CD8 naive two, CD8 memory one. Study-wide findings and caveats: Relative to their counterparts shared across all four donors, non-shared clonotypes exhibited diminished generation probabilities.

On this clone: The target antigen is unknown.

The authors divided CD4+ cells into CD45RA+ naive and CD45RA-negative memory subsets. This CDR3 is 16 amino acids long. Germline lookup yields CDR1 MNHEY and CDR2 SMNVEV (reference sequence). The V end lost 2 bases, the J end lost 4 bases, and 16 bases lay between the germline ends. Deep-level settings were used for running the assay. Generated by immunoSEQ multiplex PCR, the TCRdb table keeps only in-frame clones and is missing some. Among 2 million to 3 million clones listed, roughly 93% were seen once. The receptor's source is a man younger than 30 in good health. Some clones in this sample may be carry-over from other donors' samples. The sample taken for sequencing was naive CD4+ T cells from PBMCs. Indicated subset: CD45RA+ positively selected. The rearrangement joins TRBV27 to TRBJ2-3, with D perhaps TRBD1 (6 bases). The CDR3 reads CASSLRQGRGADTQYF. The CDR3 DNA reads TGTGCCAGCAGTTTACGGCAGGGCAGGGGCGCAGATACGCAGTATTTT.